The 22 T cell receptor beta chains reported below all come from one sample, sequenced in a study of T cell responses to AZD1222 COVID-19 vaccine. Repertoires were generated with immunoSEQ multiplex PCR, while TCRdb's copy carries only in-frame clones and drops some. This sample has under 170,000 clones; 92% occur once, and the top ten carry more than 3%. This specimen consisted of peripheral blood, obtained 28 days after the second AZD1222 dose. These TCRs come from an adult who received the AZD1222 COVID-19 vaccine.

The chain recombines TRBV7-9 with TRBJ2-5, with 7 positions matching TRBD2. V lost 5 bases and J lost 0; bases outside the gene matches: 3. Germline CDR1 SEHNR, CDR2 FQNEAQ (reference sequence). This CDR3 comprises 14 residues. The CDR3 region is CASSRTSDQETQYF. The CDR3 DNA sequence: TGTGCCAGCAGCCGTACTAGCGACCAAGAGACCCAGTACTTC.

The J gene is TRBJ2-3, the V gene TRBV28; 9 bases line up with TRBD1. J gave up 6 bases and V 6 bases, and 10 bases lay outside the gene matches. The CDR3 is 15 amino acids. CDR1 is MDHEN, CDR2 SYDVKM, per germline. The CDR3 protein is CASSVFGTGTDTQYF. The CDR3 coding sequence is TGTGCCAGCAGCGTTTTCGGGACAGGGACCGATACGCAGTATTTT.

The gene calls are TRBV13 and TRBJ2-7; a possible D gene is TRBD2 (5 bases). The germline CDR1 and CDR2 sequences are PRHDT and FYEKMQ (reference sequence). There are 13 residues in the CDR3. The V and J ends lost 4 bases and 3 bases respectively, with 10 bases between them. This chain's CDR3 is CASSSGLNYEQYF. CDR3 DNA sequence: TGTGCCAGCAGCTCCGGACTGAACTACGAGCAGTACTTC.

The gene calls are TRBV5-1 and TRBJ2-1; D is ambiguous. With 0 bases removed from V and 0 bases from J, the gap between germline ends came to 10 bases. From germline, CDR1 is SGHRS and CDR2 YFSETQ. The CDR3 contains 16 residues. CDR3 in amino acids: CASSLEGRSSYNEQFF. CDR3 coding DNA: TGCGCCAGCAGCTTGGAAGGGCGTAGCTCCTACAATGAGCAGTTCTTC.

This sequence joins TRBV10-3 and TRBJ1-1, with 8 bases lining up with TRBD1. Germline trimming cut 6 bases from V and 4 bases from J; bases unmatched to any gene: 10. Germline CDR1 ENHRY, CDR2 SYGVKD. The CDR3 has 15 residues. CDR3 in DNA: TGTGCCATCAGGGATGGGCAGGGGGCTTTCACTGAAGCTTTCTTT. Amino acid sequence: CAIRDGQGAFTEAFF.

This chain connects TRBV30 to TRBJ2-5, with TRBD1 matching over 9 bases. Germline CDR1 GTSNPN, CDR2 SVGIG (reference sequence). J lost 4 bases, V lost 3 bases, and 6 bases had no gene match. The CDR3 is 14 residues long. In DNA form, the CDR3 reads TGTGCCTGGAGCCCAGGGACAGGGAGAGAGACCCAGTACTTC. It encodes CAWSPGTGRETQYF.

V usage is TRBV28 and J usage is TRBJ1-2; the match to TRBD1 covers 7 bases. CDR3 size: 14 residues. The germline V gene encodes CDR1 MDHEN and CDR2 SYDVKM. The trim removed 8 bases at V and 4 bases at J, leaving 10 bases unmatched. DNA for the CDR3: TGTGCCAGCCGACGACAGGGAGAAGTCTATGGCTACACCTTC. Protein product: CASRRQGEVYGYTF.

The chain is built from TRBV7-9 and TRBJ1-1, with 7 bases lining up with TRBD1. Losses at the gene ends were 9 bases for V and 1 base for J; bases not matched to a gene: 5. CDR1 is SEHNR, CDR2 FQNEAQ, per germline (reference sequence). The CDR3 is 13 residues long. CDR3 DNA sequence: TGTGCCAGTGGGCGGACAGGGAACACTGAAGCTTTCTTT. The encoded protein is CASGRTGNTEAFF.

The chain carries TRBV6-1 and TRBJ1-1; D ambiguous. Germline-derived CDR1 and CDR2 are MNHNS and SASEGT. This CDR3 has 14 residues. V was shortened by 0 bases and J by 6 bases, with 11 bases between the two germline ends. This chain's CDR3 is CASSEAQGLSEAFF. Here the CDR3 DNA reads TGTGCCAGCAGTGAAGCGCAAGGGTTGTCTGAAGCTTTCTTT.

This rearrangement joins TRBV21-1 to TRBJ1-5; no check of the table's D call, TRBD1, against the DNA was made. TRBV21-1 is a pseudogene segment. This CDR3 spans 16 amino acids. The CDR3: CASSKAKGARNQPQHF. CDR3 in DNA: TGTGCCAGCAGCAAAGCGAAGGGGGCAAGAAATCAGCCCCAGCATTTT.

The chain joins TRBV20-1 to TRBJ1-2, with D unclear. In germline, CDR1 is DFQATT, CDR2 SNEGSKA (reference sequence). V shed 5 bases and J shed 8 bases, with 12 bases lying between them. The CDR3 consists of 11 residues. The CDR3 DNA reads as TGCAGTGCTGGATCACTGGGAGGCTACACCTTC. Translating gives CSAGSLGGYTF.

The chain recombines TRBV28 with TRBJ2-1; TRBD2 matches 9 bases. Germline V CDR1 and CDR2: MDHEN, SYDVKM. The junction had 12 bases not matched to a gene; V was cut back by 8 bases and J by 7 bases. This CDR3 region has 15 residues. The CDR3 reads CASGVTREGRNEQFF. The DNA of the CDR3 is TGTGCCAGCGGGGTAACGCGGGAGGGCAGGAATGAGCAGTTCTTC.

The V and J genes are TRBV14 and TRBJ2-7; TRBD2 matches at 9 bases. Germline assignment: CDR1 SGHDN and CDR2 FVKESK. V lost 1 base to trimming and J lost 0 bases; unmatched junction nucleotides: 7. The CDR3 contains 17 residues. The CDR3 DNA sequence: TGTGCCAGCAGCCAAGGGTCAAGCGGGAGGTCCTCCTACGAGCAGTACTTC. It encodes CASSQGSSGRSSYEQYF.

The chain's CDR3 is CASRASGSTTGELFF. CDR3 in DNA: TGTGCCAGCAGGGCTAGCGGGAGTACCACCGGGGAGCTGTTTTTT. The chain recombines TRBV28 with TRBJ2-2; the match to TRBD2 covers 10 bases. Germline V gene data show CDR1 as MDHEN and CDR2 as SYDVKM. Trimming cost V 6 bases and J 4 bases; bases outside gene matches: 5. The length of the CDR3 is 15 residues.

The V call is TRBV4-1, the J call TRBJ2-1, with 9 bases matching TRBD2. CDR1 and CDR2 (germline): MGHRA, YSYEKL. This CDR3 has 16 amino acids. Trimming took 3 bases from V and 9 from J; bases not matched to a gene: 12. This CDR3 is CASSHPGLAVYSEQFF. The CDR3 bases are TGCGCCAGCAGCCATCCGGGACTAGCTGTTTATAGTGAGCAGTTCTTC.

In its sample, this clone was seen once. The gene calls are TRBV19 and TRBJ2-7; the D gene is possibly TRBD2 (6 bases). The CDR3 is made up of 14 amino acids. Trimming took 10 bases from V and 3 from J, leaving 19 bases between them. Germline lookup yields CDR1 LNHDA and CDR2 SQIVND (reference sequence). The CDR3 loop reads CATTSGQGLYEQYF. CDR3 sequence (DNA): TGTGCCACGACCTCAGGGCAGGGACTCTACGAGCAGTACTTC.

The chain uses TRBV15 and TRBJ1-1, with D possibly being TRBD1 (5 bases). The V and J ends lost 0 bases and 11 bases respectively, with 19 bases between them. The CDR3 extends over 15 amino acids. CDR1 LNHNV and CDR2 YYDKDF come from the germline V gene (reference sequence). As DNA, the CDR3 is TGTGCCACCAGCAGAGATGCCGTGGCGGGGCTTGAGGCTTTCTTT. Amino acid sequence: CATSRDAVAGLEAFF. Full variable domain (outside the CDR3, taken from reference TRBV15 and TRBJ1-1): DAMVIQNPRYQVTQFGKPVTLSCSQTLNHNVMYWYQQKSSQAPKLLFHYYDKDFNNEADTPDNFQSRRPNTSFCFLDIRSPGLGDTAMYLCATSRDAVAGLEAFFGQGTRLTVV.

This chain joins TRBV12-5 and TRBJ2-7; 9 bases align to TRBD1. V trimming: 6 bases; J trimming: 3 bases; junction bases outside the gene matches: 6. The V gene's germline CDR1 is LGHNT and CDR2 FRNRAP. The CDR3 totals 14 residues. In nucleotides, the CDR3 is TGTGCTAGTGGAACAGACAGGGGGAACTACGAGCAGTACTTC. Its protein product is CASGTDRGNYEQYF.

The chain recombines TRBV9 with TRBJ2-3; maybe TRBD1 (9 bases). Germline V gene data show CDR1 as SGDLS and CDR2 as YYNGEE. This CDR3 contains 16 residues. With 3 bases removed from V and 6 bases from J, the gap between germline ends came to 20 bases. The CDR3 DNA is TGTGCCAGCAGCGCGGGGGGGACAGGGACATTCGATACGCAGTATTTT. Translation gives CASSAGGTGTFDTQYF.

This clone turned up a few times. This rearrangement joins TRBV18 to TRBJ1-1, with a tentative D call TRBD1 (5 bases). The CDR3 covers 13 residues. In germline, CDR1 is KGHSH, CDR2 LQKENI. V lost 3 bases to trimming and J lost 2 bases, with 7 bases between them. CDR3: CASSPQGNTEAFF. The CDR3 nucleotides are TGTGCCAGCTCACCTCAGGGTAACACTGAAGCTTTCTTT.

The chain uses TRBV30 and TRBJ1-4; D remains ambiguous. The germline gives CDR1 GTSNPN, CDR2 SVGIG (reference sequence). The CDR3 spans 13 residues. The V gene lost 2 bases and the J gene lost 7 bases, with 11 bases spanning the gap. CDR3 region: CAWSFGPREKLFF. DNA for the CDR3: TGTGCCTGGAGTTTTGGGCCTCGTGAAAAACTGTTTTTT.

V usage is TRBV28 and J usage is TRBJ2-3; 13 nucleotides agree with TRBD2. The CDR3 runs to 18 residues. Germline values: CDR1 MDHEN, CDR2 SYDVKM. Trimming removed 3 bases from V and 4 bases from J; junction bases left unmatched: 10. This CDR3 is CASSLALTSGRRADTQYF. The CDR3 DNA sequence: TGTGCCAGCAGTTTGGCGTTGACTAGCGGGAGGAGGGCAGATACGCAGTATTTT.